The 31 T cell receptor beta chains below come from one sample, sequenced in a study of radiotherapy plus CTLA-4 blockade in lung cancer. Using immunoSEQ multiplex PCR, the repertoire was profiled, and TCRdb retains in-frame clones only, with some absent. The sample includes 75,000 or so clones, around four fifths of them seen just once. Sequences were derived from peripheral blood, sampled from a patient treated with radiotherapy plus ipilimumab. The receptors originated from a human donor with non-small cell lung cancer who had a complete response to radiotherapy plus ipilimumab.

This sequence joins TRBV6-1 and TRBJ1-2, with D unclear. The germline V and J ends were trimmed by 6 bases and 5 bases, with 13 bases remaining between them. The CDR3 contains 13 residues. CDR1 and CDR2 (germline): MNHNS, SASEGT. CDR3 loop: CASSPSVKYGYTF. As DNA, the CDR3 is TGTGCCAGCAGCCCGTCGGTTAAGTATGGCTACACCTTC.

This clone is termed medium-sized. This chain uses TRBV10-2 with TRBJ1-2, with unresolved D. The V gene lost 6 bases and the J gene lost 10 bases, with 15 bases spanning the gap. The V gene's germline CDR1 is WSHSY and CDR2 SAAADI. This CDR3 region has 12 residues. The CDR3 DNA reads as TGCGCCAGCAGCTTGACAAGTTCGGACTACACCTTC. Protein: CASSLTSSDYTF.

This sequence joins TRBV7-9 and TRBJ1-1, with 7 bases identical to TRBD1. V shed 3 bases, J shed 7 bases, and the junction held 5 bases outside the gene matches. Germline assignment: CDR1 SEHNR and CDR2 FQNEAQ (reference sequence). The CDR3 contains 13 residues. CDR3 DNA sequence: TGTGCCAGCAGCTTGGCAGGGGGTCTTGAAGCTTTCTTT. It encodes CASSLAGGLEAFF. Supplemented by reference TRBV7-9 and TRBJ1-1, the full variable domain reads DTGVSQNPRHKITKRGQNVTFRCDPISEHNRLYWYRQTLGQGPEFLTYFQNEAQLEKSRLLSDRFSAERPKGSFSTLEIQRTEQGDSAMYLCASSLAGGLEAFFGQGTRLTVV.

This clone rates as large. The genes are TRBV7-9 and TRBJ1-1, with unresolved D. This CDR3 is 12 amino acids long. Germline loops: CDR1 SEHNR, CDR2 FQNEAQ (reference sequence). Trimming stripped 9 bases from V and 8 bases from J, with 16 bases between. The CDR3 loop is CASNQIGNEAFF. CDR3 DNA: TGTGCCAGTAATCAAATAGGGAACGAAGCTTTCTTT.

This clone has only a few counts. The rearrangement links TRBV11-2 to TRBJ2-2; 11 nucleotides align to TRBD2. Trimming took 0 bases from V and 0 from J; bases not matched to a gene: 9. CDR1 is SGHAT, CDR2 FQNNGV, per germline. The CDR3 covers 20 residues. The chain's CDR3 is CASSLDRPPSGRSNTGELFF. The DNA for the CDR3 is TGTGCCAGCAGCTTAGATCGTCCCCCTAGCGGGAGGTCGAACACCGGGGAGCTGTTTTTT.

The V and J genes are TRBV6-4 and TRBJ2-5; no clear D gene. Deletions cut 0 bases from V and 7 bases from J, with 15 bases between. CDR1 and CDR2 from the germline V gene are MRHNA and SNTAGT. This CDR3 is built from 15 residues. The CDR3 DNA reads as TGTGCCAGCAGTGACTCCAAGGGCTCTAGGCGGACCCAGTACTTC. Protein sequence: CASSDSKGSRRTQYF.

The chain couples TRBV7-9 to TRBJ1-2, with D tentatively TRBD1 (6 bases). Trimming pared 5 bases from V and 10 bases from J, leaving 23 bases between. CDR3 length equals 15 residues. CDR1 and CDR2 from the germline V gene are SEHNR and FQNEAQ (reference sequence). This chain's CDR3 is CASSEGGTPFLTYTF. As DNA, the CDR3 is TGTGCCAGCAGCGAAGGAGGGACACCATTTCTAACCTACACCTTC.

The chain has TRBV5-1 and TRBJ2-5; 7 positions agree with TRBD1. The CDR3 loop spans 16 amino acids. Germline V CDR1 and CDR2: SGHRS, YFSETQ. Trimming removed 4 bases from V and 2 bases from J; junction bases left unmatched: 11. Written as DNA, the CDR3 is TGCGCCAGCAGCCTTAATAGAAGGGGGCGTCAAGAGACCCAGTACTTC. This translates into CASSLNRRGRQETQYF.

The chain links TRBV6-6 to TRBJ1-1; 10 bases fit TRBD1. Trimming at V came to 6 bases and at J to 3 bases, leaving 4 bases not matched to a gene. Germline-derived CDR1 and CDR2 are MNHNY and SVGAGI (reference sequence). This CDR3 comprises 14 residues. Here the CDR3 reads CASRGQGRDTEAFF. The DNA of the CDR3 is TGTGCCAGCAGGGGACAGGGGAGAGACACTGAAGCTTTCTTT.

The V and J genes are TRBV5-1 and TRBJ1-2; D not certain. V gave up 4 bases and J gave up 5 bases, with 15 bases separating them. This CDR3 has 14 amino acids. Germline CDR1 reads SGHRS; CDR2 reads YFSETQ. CDR3 DNA: TGCGCCAGCAGCCCCAACCCCCGACGGTATGGCTACACCTTC. Protein sequence: CASSPNPRRYGYTF. The variable domain in full, with the rest retrieved from reference TRBV5-1 and TRBJ1-2, is KAGVTQTPRYLIKTRGQQVTLSCSPISGHRSVSWYQQTPGQGLQFLFEYFSETQRNKGNFPGRFSGRQFSNSRSEMNVSTLELGDSALYLCASSPNPRRYGYTFGSGTRLTVV.

The chain recombines TRBV7-8 with TRBJ1-2, with 8 bases identical to TRBD1. Unmatched junction bases numbered 3, after V lost 3 bases and J lost 0 bases. Germline CDR1 and CDR2: SGHVS and FQNEAQ. There are 15 residues in the CDR3. CDR3 residues: CASSFGTGTNYGYTF. CDR3 DNA: TGTGCCAGCAGCTTTGGGACAGGAACTAACTATGGCTACACCTTC.

The CDR3 sequence is CASSLNRVGEQYF. DNA for the CDR3: TGTGCCAGCAGTTTAAACAGGGTAGGCGAGCAGTACTTC. The V call is TRBV27, the J call TRBJ2-7, with D perhaps TRBD1 (6 bases). Germline V gives CDR1 MNHEY, CDR2 SMNVEV (reference sequence). The CDR3 is 13 residues long. V gave up 2 bases and J gave up 6 bases, with 11 bases separating them.

The chain is built from TRBV5-6 and TRBJ1-1; a weak D match, TRBD1 (5 bases). Trimming removed 3 bases at V and 1 base at J, with 19 bases between. Germline V gene data show CDR1 as SGHDT and CDR2 as YYEEEE. The CDR3 totals 17 residues. CDR3 amino acids: CASSSATGGGTNTEAFF. For the CDR3, the DNA is TGTGCCAGCAGCTCGGCTACGGGCGGCGGGACGAACACTGAAGCTTTCTTT.

This chain links TRBV11-2 with TRBJ1-2; TRBD1 agrees at 8 bases. Germline CDR1 SGHAT, CDR2 FQNNGV. CDR3 size: 15 residues. The J segment lost 6 bases and the V segment lost 4 bases, leaving 10 bases of the junction unmatched. The CDR3 nucleotides read TGTGCCAGCAGCTCCCGACTTGACAGGGGTAATGGCTACACCTTC. Its translation: CASSSRLDRGNGYTF.

The chain is built from TRBV7-9 and TRBJ1-2; D gene unclear. CDR1 and CDR2 (germline): SEHNR, FQNEAQ (reference sequence). V was shortened by 3 bases and J by 2 bases, with 7 bases between the two germline ends. The CDR3 extends over 13 amino acids. The DNA for the CDR3 is TGTGCCAGCAGCTTGGGCGGGAACTATGGCTACACCTTC. The encoded protein is CASSLGGNYGYTF.

This chain links TRBV7-2 with TRBJ1-5, with a tentative D call TRBD1 (5 bases). Trimming cost V 5 bases and J 7 bases, with 15 bases left between them. This CDR3 is built from 14 residues. Germline-derived CDR1 and CDR2 are SGHTA and FQGNSA. The DNA of the CDR3 is TGTGCCAGCAGCCCTCACGGAAGGGACCAGCCCCAGCATTTT. Translating gives CASSPHGRDQPQHF.

This rearrangement joins TRBV9 to TRBJ2-1; TRBD2 matches 7 bases. Germline lookup yields CDR1 SGDLS and CDR2 YYNGEE. Unmatched junction bases numbered 7, after V lost 0 bases and J lost 4 bases. This CDR3 spans 16 amino acids. CDR3 sequence reads: CASSVASGGLYNEQFF. The CDR3 DNA sequence: TGTGCCAGCAGCGTAGCTTCGGGGGGTTTATACAATGAGCAGTTCTTC.

To note about this clone: Distinct nucleotide sequences in the sample also encode this CDR3. V usage is TRBV4-3 and J usage is TRBJ1-2, with no clear D. This CDR3 spans 14 amino acids. Trimming stripped 0 bases from V and 1 base from J, with 6 bases between. Germline V gene data show CDR1 as LGHNA and CDR2 as YSLEER. The CDR3 here is CASSQEGSNYGYTF. The CDR3 bases are TGCGCCAGCAGCCAAGAGGGCAGTAACTATGGCTACACCTTC.

This clone occurred a few times. This rearrangement joins TRBV10-3 to TRBJ1-5; D perhaps matches TRBD1 (5 bases). The germline V gene encodes CDR1 ENHRY and CDR2 SYGVKD. V was pared by 0 bases and J by 0 bases, with 9 bases between. The CDR3 is 16 amino acids. This chain's CDR3 is CAISESPGYSNQPQHF. The CDR3 nucleotides are TGTGCCATCAGTGAGTCACCAGGGTATAGCAATCAGCCCCAGCATTTT.

The chain employs TRBV18 and TRBJ2-5; 14 bases line up with TRBD2. CDR1 is KGHSH, CDR2 LQKENI, per germline. This CDR3 has 15 residues. Trimming removed 6 bases from V and 3 bases from J; junction bases left unmatched: 3. In DNA form, the CDR3 reads TGTGCCAGCTCCAAGACTAGCGGGGGGGAAGAGACCCAGTACTTC. As protein: CASSKTSGGEETQYF.

V is TRBV7-2 and J is TRBJ2-5; D is possibly TRBD1 (5 bases). V lost 0 bases and J lost 4, with 9 bases in between. This CDR3 has 14 residues. The germline gives CDR1 SGHTA, CDR2 FQGNSA. The CDR3, as DNA: TGTGCCAGCAGCTTAGCCCTCGACAGAGAGACCCAGTACTTC. Its translation is CASSLALDRETQYF.

The sample holds a few counts of this clone. Mismatch with germline at one junction end may stem from a read error. This chain joins TRBV7-7 and TRBJ2-1; no clear D gene. CDR3 size: 13 residues. Germline V gives CDR1 SSHAT, CDR2 FNYEAQ (reference sequence). The CDR3 DNA sequence: TGTGCTAGCAGCTTAGAGGCCGACAATGAGCAGTTCTTC. It translates to CASSLEADNEQFF.

This clone turned up a few times. The chain joins TRBV6-5 to TRBJ1-2, with a possible D match to TRBD1 (5 bases). CDR1 is MNHEY and CDR2 is SVGAGI in the germline V gene. The CDR3 spans 12 residues. Trimming shortened V by 10 bases and J by 5 bases, and 14 bases separated the two germline ends. The CDR3 sequence: CATKWGDYGYTF. DNA for the CDR3: TGTGCCACAAAATGGGGGGATTATGGCTACACCTTC.

The rearrangement joins TRBV19 to TRBJ1-2, with 7 positions matching TRBD1. CDR3 size: 13 residues. Germline V lookup: CDR1 LNHDA, CDR2 SQIVND (reference sequence). V lost 8 bases and J lost 4; bases outside the gene matches: 7. The chain's CDR3 is CASSTGTVYGYTF. DNA for the CDR3: TGTGCCAGTTCCACCGGGACAGTCTATGGCTACACCTTC.

The gene calls are TRBV5-4 and TRBJ1-1; 8 nucleotides match TRBD1. V lost 5 bases to trimming and J lost 7 bases; unmatched junction nucleotides: 10. CDR1 SGHNT and CDR2 YYREEE come from the germline V gene (reference sequence). CDR3 length: 14 amino acids. As DNA, the CDR3 is TGTGCCAGCAGTTTAGGACAGGGACTACTTGAAGCTTTCTTT. As protein: CASSLGQGLLEAFF.

The chain recombines TRBV5-3 with TRBJ2-5; 10 nucleotides line up with TRBD2. TRBV5-3 is reported as an ORF; its role is uncertain. V dropped 3 bases and J dropped 5; count of bases not matched to a gene: 13. The CDR3 loop spans 17 amino acids. In nucleotides, the CDR3 is TGTGCCAGAAGCTCCTTCCTGACTAGCGGGCTCGAGGAGACCCAGTACTTC. It specifies CARSSFLTSGLEETQYF.

The V gene is TRBV19, the J gene TRBJ2-3, with no clear D. Trimming took 3 bases from V and 1 from J, leaving 11 bases between them. The V gene's germline CDR1 is LNHDA and CDR2 SQIVND (reference sequence). The CDR3 spans 15 residues. CDR3 residues: CASSINNQRTDTQYF. DNA of the CDR3: TGTGCCAGTAGTATTAACAACCAACGCACAGATACGCAGTATTTT.

This sequence joins TRBV5-8 and TRBJ2-5; possible D gene TRBD2, 6 bases. CDR3 length: 15 residues. Trimming removed 3 bases from V and 3 bases from J, with 15 bases in between. Germline CDR1 is SGHTS and CDR2 is YDEGEE. The CDR3 reads CASSSGGWREETQYF. The CDR3 DNA reads as TGTGCCAGCAGCTCGGGCGGCTGGAGGGAAGAGACCCAGTACTTC.

V and J are TRBV28 and TRBJ2-2; the D gene is possibly TRBD1 (5 bases). The V gene lost 6 bases and the J gene lost 4 bases, with 12 bases spanning the gap. The CDR3 extends over 14 amino acids. Germline-derived CDR1 and CDR2 are MDHEN and SYDVKM. CDR3 DNA: TGTGCCAGCAGAGGTCGACAGTTCACCGGGGAGCTGTTTTTT. The encoded protein is CASRGRQFTGELFF.

The chain carries TRBV5-5 and TRBJ1-1, with 9 bases matching TRBD1. The CDR3 has 15 residues. V trimming: 4 bases; J trimming: 5 bases; junction bases outside the gene matches: 9. Germline values: CDR1 SGHKS, CDR2 YYEKEE (reference sequence). CDR3 coding DNA: TGTGCCAGCAGCCGGGGACAGGGTTATAGGACTGAAGCTTTCTTT. Its translation: CASSRGQGYRTEAFF.

This clone has a single count. V gene TRBV14 combines with J gene TRBJ2-5; D might be TRBD1 or TRBD2, each matching 5 bases. CDR1 SGHDN and CDR2 FVKESK come from the germline V gene. Deletions cut 1 base from V and 3 bases from J, with 12 bases between. The CDR3 sequence is 15 residues long. CDR3 region: CASSQGGFRKETQYF. The CDR3 DNA is TGTGCCAGCAGCCAAGGGGGGTTTCGGAAAGAGACCCAGTACTTC.